In its sample, the clone carrying this T cell receptor (beta chain) was seen a few times. The data were taken from a study of technical replicates of blood from a handful of donors. Only in-frame clones appear in the TCRdb table, and some are missing; sequencing was by immunoSEQ multiplex PCR. In the table there are about 75,000 clones, 91% of which are singletons. Germline V gene sequence: CDR1 MNHNS, CDR2 SASEGT. With 4 bases clipped from V and 5 bases from J, the junction kept 10 bases outside the gene matches. The CDR3 covers 16 residues. What was sequenced was T cells isolated from PBMCs. The source is a human donor in good health. Some clones in this sample may be carry-over from other donors' samples. V and J are TRBV6-1 and TRBJ1-5; 8 bases are a match to TRBD1. CDR3 bases: TGTGCCAGCAGTGGGCACGGACAGGGAAAGGATCAGCCCCAGCATTTT. As protein: CASSGHGQGKDQPQHF.